These 13 T cell receptor beta chains share one sample of origin, sequenced in a study of human T cells and chemical hapten exposure (dated by TCRdb to the early 2020s). The library was generated by RACE. Sequencing used a NextSeq 500. Through fastp at Q25 and MiXCR, TCRdb rebuilt clones from the public reads, retaining in-frame beta chains. Rows with one shared CDR3 protein collapse into an entry with the most common genes and DNA. The sample includes about 70,000 distinct CDR3 sequences, with about 9.4% observed a single time. The ten most abundant clones make up about 3.1% of the sample. The meaning of the sample's time point label: patch test 1, 2 weeks after DPC sensitization. The treatment or condition label here, explained by the study, means: therapeutic diphenylcyclopropenone sensitization with weekly scalp DPC. Here the sequenced sample was whole blood, taken in connection with sensitization to the hapten diphenylcyclopropenone (DPC). Every receptor here comes from a woman aged 40 to 55 with alopecia areata. Some clones in this sample may be carry-over from other donors' samples.

This clonotype showed up many times. This chain connects TRBV20-1 to TRBJ1-2; perhaps TRBD1 as D (6 bases). Trimming cost V 4 bases and J 0 bases, with 15 bases left between them. Germline V CDR1 and CDR2: DFQATT, SNEGSKA (reference sequence). This CDR3 contains 15 residues. The CDR3 nucleotides read TGCAGTGCTACTGGTTCAGGGGCGACTAACTATGGCTACACCTTC. Translation: CSATGSGATNYGYTF.

This clonotype was seen at least ten times. V and J are TRBV14 and TRBJ1-1, with D possibly TRBD1 on 5 matching bases. The CDR3 covers 15 residues. Germline CDR1 reads SGHDN; CDR2 reads FVKESK. V gave up 2 bases and J gave up 9 bases, with 19 bases separating them. CDR3 DNA: TGTGCCAGCAGCCAAAGTGGGGGAATAACACTGAAAGCTTTCTTT. Amino acids: CASSQSGGITLKAFF.

This clonotype was seen repeatedly, ten times or more. The chain has TRBV11-2 and TRBJ1-3, with D possibly being TRBD1 (5 bases). From germline, CDR1 is SGHAT and CDR2 FQNNGV. The CDR3 has 16 amino acids. The germline V and J ends were trimmed by 4 bases and 0 bases, with 13 bases remaining between them. The CDR3 spells CASSSAAGNSGNTIYF. The CDR3 nucleotides are TGTGCCAGCAGCTCAGCCGCAGGGAACTCTGGAAACACCATATATTTT.

This clonotype was observed at least ten times. V is TRBV2 and J is TRBJ1-5; TRBD1 is a possible D gene (5 bases). CDR1 SNHLY and CDR2 FYNNEI come from the germline V gene. This CDR3 has 15 amino acids. V was trimmed by 5 bases and J by 1 base, leaving 12 bases between them. CDR3 in amino acids: CASSRRGMSNQPQHF. CDR3 sequence (DNA): TGTGCCAGCAGTCGTCGGGGGATGAGCAATCAGCCCCAGCATTTT.

The chain joins TRBV18 to TRBJ2-5; D gene ambiguous. The CDR3 loop spans 15 amino acids. The germline gives CDR1 KGHSH, CDR2 LQKENI. Trimming took 3 bases from V and 3 from J, leaving 14 bases between them. Here the CDR3 DNA reads TGTGCCAGCTCACCTAACCGGGCCTCTGAAGAGACCCAGTACTTC. This translates into CASSPNRASEETQYF.

The sample holds a few counts of this clonotype. The V gene is TRBV3-1, the J gene TRBJ2-5; D uncertain. V shed 0 bases and J shed 1 base, with 9 bases lying between them. This CDR3 spans 15 amino acids. Germline V gives CDR1 LGHDT, CDR2 YNNKEL (reference sequence). The CDR3 loop is CASSQDLHSQETQYF. The CDR3 DNA reads TGTGCCAGCAGCCAAGATCTGCACTCCCAAGAGACCCAGTACTTC.

On this clonotype itself: A much larger clone sits a single nucleotide away, making a read error possible. This CDR3 reads CASSRDSADTQNF. The DNA of the CDR3 is TGTGCCAGCAGCCGGGACAGCGCAGATACGCAGAATTTT. The rearrangement links TRBV7-9 to TRBJ2-3; 7 nucleotides align to TRBD1. In germline, CDR1 is SEHNR, CDR2 FQNEAQ (reference sequence). CDR3 length: 13 residues.

About this clonotype: It may be a read error: a sequence one base away is much more abundant. The genes are TRBV5-1 and TRBJ1-5; 8 nucleotides align to TRBD1. Germline-derived CDR1 and CDR2 are SGHRS and YFSETQ. The ends lost 6 bases at V and 4 bases at J; junction bases unmatched: 15. The length of the CDR3 is 17 residues. The CDR3: CASKIGLRGQVNQPQHF. The CDR3 DNA sequence: TGCGCCAGCAAAATTGGCCTCAGGGGGCAGGTTAATCAGCCCCAGCATTTT.

The chain uses TRBV20-1 and TRBJ1-5; perhaps TRBD1 as D (6 bases). The CDR3 covers 13 residues. Germline values: CDR1 DFQATT, CDR2 SNEGSKA (reference sequence). V dropped 2 bases and J dropped 6 bases, with 11 bases sitting between them. CDR3 region: CSARSTGSQPQHF. In DNA, the CDR3 is TGCAGTGCTAGATCGACAGGTAGTCAGCCCCAGCATTTT.

The chain recombines TRBV29-1 with TRBJ2-3; D is undetermined. The germline V gene has CDR1 SQVTM and CDR2 ANQGSEA. V lost 5 bases, J lost 3 bases, and 12 bases lay in between. The CDR3 extends over 13 amino acids. DNA of the CDR3: TGCAGCGTTTCTAACACCCGAACAGATACGCAGTATTTT. Encoded protein: CSVSNTRTDTQYF.

About this clonotype itself: A junction boundary mismatches the germline segment, possibly from a read error. This chain uses TRBV3-1 with TRBJ2-5, with a weak D call TRBD2 (5 bases). From germline, CDR1 is LGHDT and CDR2 YNNKEL (reference sequence). This CDR3 is 14 amino acids long. For the CDR3, the DNA is TGTGCCAGCAGCTTCAACGGGATGCAAGAGGCCCAGTACTTC. Translating gives CASSFNGMQEAQYF.

This clonotype was recorded at least ten times. The chain carries TRBV10-3 and TRBJ2-3; 10 nucleotides line up with TRBD2. This CDR3 contains 15 residues. The V and J ends lost 10 bases and 2 bases, in that order; junction bases with no gene match: 9. The germline V gene has CDR1 ENHRY and CDR2 SYGVKD. The CDR3 sequence is CATGRLAGVTDTQYF. CDR3 DNA: TGTGCCACCGGGCGCCTAGCGGGAGTCACAGATACGCAGTATTTT.

This clonotype was counted many times. The chain employs TRBV7-8 and TRBJ2-3, with D maybe TRBD2 (7 bases). Germline V lookup: CDR1 SGHVS, CDR2 FQNEAQ. V was trimmed by 0 bases and J by 0 bases, leaving 10 bases between them. This CDR3 region has 16 residues. The CDR3 protein is CASSLAAGASTDTQYF. As DNA, the CDR3 is TGTGCCAGCAGCTTAGCGGCGGGGGCCAGCACAGATACGCAGTATTTT.